The 14 T cell receptor beta chains below come from one sample, sequenced in a study of blood T cells in healthy people across ages. The use of a sample-barcoded 5' primer and a J-beta primer mix characterized a second PCR of roughly 6 to 11 cycles. TCRdb re-called the 5' RACE reads through MiXCR, storing one row per CDR3 protein. The sample holds around 650,000 distinct CDR3 sequences, around 32% seen once. Sequenced sample: blood. These receptors were taken from an elderly woman in good health.

The chain uses TRBV18 and TRBJ2-3, with D hard to call. The length of the CDR3 is 14 residues. Trimming removed 8 bases from V and 1 base from J, with 13 bases in between. The V gene's germline CDR1 is KGHSH and CDR2 LQKENI. CDR3 protein: CASLEQPGTDTQYF. In DNA, the CDR3 is TGTGCCAGCCTGGAGCAGCCCGGCACAGATACGCAGTATTTT.

The rearrangement links TRBV20-1 to TRBJ2-2, with TRBD1 matching over 7 bases. Germline V gene sequence: CDR1 DFQATT, CDR2 SNEGSKA (reference sequence). The CDR3 sequence is 16 residues long. V trimming: 3 bases; J trimming: 0 bases; junction bases outside the gene matches: 7. In DNA form, the CDR3 reads TGCAGTGCTAGGCGGACCGGGACAGCGAACACCGGGGAGCTGTTTTTT. This codes for CSARRTGTANTGELFF.

A word on this clonotype: A much bigger clone sits one base away, suggesting this may be a read error. The genes are TRBV6-5 and TRBJ2-5; D possibly corresponds to TRBD1 (6 bases). The CDR3 spans 14 residues. The V gene lost 6 bases and the J gene lost 9 bases, with 20 bases spanning the gap. Germline V gene sequence: CDR1 MNHEY, CDR2 SVGAGI. CDR3 DNA sequence: TGTGCCAGCAGACAGGGACGGGTTGTGGAGCCCCAGTACTTC. As protein: CASRQGRVVEPQYF.

This clonotype was seen ten or more times. The chain joins TRBV20-1 to TRBJ2-7, with no clear D. This CDR3 spans 12 amino acids. The germline V gene encodes CDR1 DFQATT and CDR2 SNEGSKA (reference sequence). Trimming stripped 1 base from V and 2 bases from J, with 6 bases between. Here the CDR3 reads CSARVSAYEQYF. The CDR3 DNA is TGCAGTGCTAGAGTTTCCGCCTACGAGCAGTACTTC.

The gene calls are TRBV29-1 and TRBJ2-3; D unclear. Trimming took 2 bases from V and 2 from J, leaving 5 bases between them. Germline V gene data show CDR1 as SQVTM and CDR2 as ANQGSEA. The CDR3 is made up of 12 amino acids. CDR3 sequence (DNA): TGCAGCGTTGAATTCAACACAGATACGCAGTATTTT. Its translation: CSVEFNTDTQYF.

The rearrangement uses TRBV15 and TRBJ2-5; 15 bases match TRBD2. Germline V CDR1 and CDR2: LNHNV, YYDKDF (reference sequence). The CDR3 has 18 residues. V shed 6 bases, J shed 11 bases, and the junction held 19 bases outside the gene matches. For the CDR3, the DNA is TGTGCCACCAGAAGCACCGGGACTAGCGGGGGGCTCTACAATGAGCAGTACTTC. Translation: CATRSTGTSGGLYNEQYF.

The CDR3 spells CASSESPGLEYNEQFF. The CDR3 coding sequence is TGTGCCAGCAGCGAATCACCGGGACTAGAGTACAATGAGCAGTTCTTC. The chain combines TRBV7-8 with TRBJ2-1, with 8 bases identical to TRBD2. The J segment lost 4 bases and the V segment lost 5 bases, leaving 10 bases of the junction unmatched. CDR3 length equals 16 residues. The germline gives CDR1 SGHVS, CDR2 FQNEAQ.

The gene calls are TRBV9 and TRBJ2-1, with D tentatively TRBD2 (6 bases). Trimming took off 1 base at V and 10 bases at J, with 12 bases between the two ends. This CDR3 is 13 amino acids long. The germline V gene has CDR1 SGDLS and CDR2 YYNGEE. The CDR3 spells CASSVPLAREQFF. The DNA for the CDR3 is TGTGCCAGCAGCGTACCCCTAGCGAGGGAGCAGTTCTTC.

This clonotype was detected many times. The chain employs TRBV5-1 and TRBJ2-7; TRBD1 aligns across 8 bases. Unmatched junction bases numbered 6, after V lost 3 bases and J lost 1 base. CDR3 length: 15 amino acids. The V gene's germline CDR1 is SGHRS and CDR2 YFSETQ. CDR3 in DNA: TGCGCCAGCAGCTCCATAGGGACAGGTTCCTACGAGCAGTACTTC. As protein: CASSSIGTGSYEQYF. Looking up the rest from reference TRBV5-1 and TRBJ2-7 gives the full variable domain: KAGVTQTPRYLIKTRGQQVTLSCSPISGHRSVSWYQQTPGQGLQFLFEYFSETQRNKGNFPGRFSGRQFSNSRSEMNVSTLELGDSALYLCASSSIGTGSYEQYFGPGTRLTVT.

In its sample, this clonotype was seen many times. The J gene is TRBJ1-2, the V gene TRBV3-1; D gene ambiguous. The CDR3 loop spans 14 amino acids. Per germline, CDR1 LGHDT and CDR2 YNNKEL (reference sequence). V dropped 4 bases and J dropped 5 bases, with 14 bases sitting between them. The CDR3 sequence is CASSPWTEQYGYTF. The CDR3 DNA sequence: TGTGCCAGCAGCCCCTGGACGGAACAATATGGCTACACCTTC.

This clonotype was seen ten or more times. V and J are TRBV20-1 and TRBJ2-1, with 7 bases aligning to TRBD2. From germline, CDR1 is DFQATT and CDR2 SNEGSKA (reference sequence). This CDR3 spans 16 amino acids. The V and J ends lost 3 bases and 0 bases, in that order; junction bases with no gene match: 8. The CDR3 reads CSARPSGISSYNEQFF. The CDR3 DNA reads TGCAGTGCTAGGCCTAGCGGAATCAGCTCCTACAATGAGCAGTTCTTC.

This clonotype was recorded many times. This chain links TRBV25-1 with TRBJ2-7; 9 nucleotides align to TRBD1. The CDR3 has 15 amino acids. Per germline, CDR1 MGHDK and CDR2 SYGVNS. V gave up 4 bases and J gave up 3 bases; unmatched junction bases: 7. This CDR3 is CASSGYGTGNYEQYF. CDR3 DNA sequence: TGTGCCAGCAGTGGATACGGGACAGGGAACTACGAGCAGTACTTC.

There are many counts of this clonotype. The chain employs TRBV29-1 and TRBJ2-1; D ambiguous. The CDR3 has 16 residues. With 0 bases removed from V and 4 bases from J, the gap between germline ends came to 16 bases. Germline V lookup: CDR1 SQVTM, CDR2 ANQGSEA. The CDR3 DNA follows: TGCAGCGTTGAAGACCAGGCCAACGGTTTATACAATGAGCAGTTCTTC. This encodes CSVEDQANGLYNEQFF.

In its sample, this clonotype was seen a few times. V and J are TRBV9 and TRBJ2-3; the D gene is possibly TRBD2 (6 bases). Trimming left V 4 bases short and J 4 bases short, with 19 bases between. Per germline, CDR1 SGDLS and CDR2 YYNGEE. This CDR3 has 16 residues. The CDR3 DNA follows: TGTGCCAGCAGCACGGGACTGTGGGAAGTAGCAGATACGCAGTATTTT. Translating gives CASSTGLWEVADTQYF.